This T cell receptor (beta chain) was captured in a study of CD8+CD57+ T cells in acquired aplastic anemia. Study background: DNA from sorted CD4+ and CD8+ cells averaged approximately 3.2 ug.

Points from the study as a whole: Both patients and controls carried the same twenty-nine CD8+ CDR3 sequences.

The use of genomic DNA as template underpinned the TCR beta VDJ and CDR3 profiling. TCRdb called the reads again in MiXCR, with one record for every CDR3 protein. The table includes more than 150,000 distinct CDR3 sequences, 50% to 75% detected once. Looked up from germline, CDR1 is KGHDR and CDR2 is SFDVKD. This CDR3 contains 11 residues. V was shortened by 2 bases and J by 5 bases, with 2 bases between the two germline ends. A word on this clonotype: Antigen specificity is unknown.

The source of this sequence is a human donor with severe aplastic anemia or a healthy control (not recorded which). This sequence joins TRBV24-1 and TRBJ2-5; D uncertain. Input material: sorted CD4+, CD8+, or CD8+CD57+ T cells (not recorded which) from PBMCs. CDR3 bases: TGTGCCACCAGTGATTCGGAGACCCAGTACTTC. Translating gives CATSDSETQYF.